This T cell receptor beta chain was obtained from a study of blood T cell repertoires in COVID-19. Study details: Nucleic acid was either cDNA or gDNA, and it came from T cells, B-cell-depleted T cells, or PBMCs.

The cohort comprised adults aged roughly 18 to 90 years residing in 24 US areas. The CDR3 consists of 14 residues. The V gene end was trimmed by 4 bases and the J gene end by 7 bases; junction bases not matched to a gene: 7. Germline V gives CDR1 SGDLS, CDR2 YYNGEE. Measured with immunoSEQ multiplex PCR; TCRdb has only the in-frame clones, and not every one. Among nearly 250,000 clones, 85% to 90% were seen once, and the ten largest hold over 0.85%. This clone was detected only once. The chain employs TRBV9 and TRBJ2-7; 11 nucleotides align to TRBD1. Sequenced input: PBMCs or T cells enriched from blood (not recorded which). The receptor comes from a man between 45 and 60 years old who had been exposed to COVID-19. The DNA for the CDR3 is TGTGCCAGCAGCCCCGGACAGGGGGCGAGAGAGCAGTACTTC. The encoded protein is CASSPGQGAREQYF.